This T cell receptor beta chain originates from a study of identical twins. TCRdb re-called the 5' RACE reads through MiXCR, storing one row per CDR3 protein. The table lists approximately 210,000 distinct CDR3 sequences, 5% to 7% of them singletons, with roughly 15% in the top ten. This clonotype was seen ten or more times. Unmatched junction bases numbered 2, after V lost 4 bases and J lost 5 bases. Germline V gene sequence: CDR1 SEHNR, CDR2 FQNEAQ (reference sequence). The CDR3 is 15 residues long. These data also formed part of another study, on T cells expressing NK-cell markers. From that paper: Investigators obtained TCR beta repertoires from sorted CD3+CD56+NKG2C+, CD3+CD56+NKG2C- and CD3+CD56-NKG2C+ T cells.

The chain carries TRBV7-9 and TRBJ2-1; 13 positions agree with TRBD2. The receptor was derived from a woman younger than 35 in good health. Sequencing input: CD8+ T cells sorted from blood. In DNA, the CDR3 is TGTGCCAGCAGCTGGGGACTAGCGGGGAACAATGAGCAGTTCTTC. It codes for CASSWGLAGNNEQFF.